A selection of T cell receptor beta chains follows, all from one sample in a study of regulatory T cells in long-lasting Graves disease. TCRdb analysed the multiplex PCR reads with MiXCR anew, one entry per CDR3 protein. This sample has around 400,000 distinct CDR3 sequences, with around 15% found just once. This specimen was peripheral blood mononuclear cells (PBMCs), taken at new diagnosis, from a patient treated with antithyroid drugs. These receptors all stem from a female donor with Graves disease. Both conserved end residues are part of each CDR3. A D gene is named only where the DNA matches it firmly. Clone size is shown for a subset of rows, as once, few, many or a class of expanded clone.

size: many; V: TRBV27; D: -; J: TRBJ1-1; CDR3: CASSLSRAPDAEAFF; DNA: TGTGCCAGCAGTTTATCGCGGGCCCCGGACGCTGAAGCTTTCTTT
size: many; V: TRBV30; D: -; J: TRBJ1-1; CDR3: CARRANRGLANTEAFF; DNA: TGTGCCCGGAGGGCTAATCGGGGGTTGGCGAACACTGAAGCTTTCTTT
size: many; V: TRBV11-2; D: -; J: TRBJ1-3; CDR3: CASKTFRDHSGNTIYF; DNA: TGTGCCAGCAAAACGTTCAGGGACCACTCTGGAAACACCATATATTTT
size: many; V: TRBV7-8; D: TRBD2; J: TRBJ2-1; CDR3: CASSPFLGGSSYNEQFF; DNA: TGTGCCAGCAGCCCCTTTCTAGGCGGGAGTTCCTACAATGAGCAGTTCTTC
size: many; V: TRBV20-1; D: -; J: TRBJ1-1; CDR3: CSARSGTKGNTEAFF; DNA: TGCAGTGCTAGATCCGGGACCAAGGGGAACACTGAAGCTTTCTTT
size: -; V: TRBV25-1; D: -; J: TRBJ2-7; CDR3: CASTPSGQAYEQYF; DNA: TGTGCCAGCACCCCTTCCGGACAAGCCTACGAGCAGTACTTC
size: -; V: TRBV27; D: -; J: TRBJ1-5; CDR3: CASSFRAGNQPQHF; DNA: TGTGCCAGCAGTTTTCGCGCGGGCAATCAGCCCCAGCATTTT
size: many; V: TRBV6-5; D: -; J: TRBJ1-4; CDR3: CASSYHTRGNEKLFF; DNA: TGTGCCAGCAGTTACCATACCCGGGGTAATGAAAAACTGTTTTTT
size: many; V: TRBV5-6; D: -; J: TRBJ2-3; CDR3: CASSLGLPIAGDTQYF; DNA: TGTGCCAGCAGCTTGGGACTACCGATAGCAGGGGATACGCAGTATTTT
size: -; V: TRBV5-1; D: -; J: TRBJ2-3; CDR3: CASSTSDRTDTQYF; DNA: TGCGCCAGCAGCACCTCAGACCGCACAGATACGCAGTATTTT
size: many; V: TRBV9; D: -; J: TRBJ1-2; CDR3: CASSPQSWAANYGYTF; DNA: TGTGCCAGCAGCCCCCAATCGTGGGCCGCTAACTATGGCTACACCTTC
size: many; V: TRBV5-1; D: TRBD2; J: TRBJ2-3; CDR3: CASSLDPAGVSDTQYF; DNA: TGCGCCAGCAGCTTGGATCCAGCGGGAGTTTCAGATACGCAGTATTTT
size: many; V: TRBV28; D: -; J: TRBJ2-3; CDR3: CASRSGMRTDTRYF; DNA: TGTGCCAGCAGATCGGGAATGCGCACAGATACGCGGTATTTT
size: -; V: TRBV5-6; D: TRBD1; J: TRBJ2-3; CDR3: CASSPDRGTAFRADTQYF; DNA: TGTGCCAGCAGCCCGGACAGGGGAACAGCGTTTCGAGCAGATACGCAGTATTTT
size: -; V: TRBV4-1; D: -; J: TRBJ1-5; CDR3: CASSQGSQGRLNQPQHF; DNA: TGCGCCAGCAGCCAAGGGTCCCAAGGTAGGCTTAATCAGCCCCAGCATTTT
size: many; V: TRBV28; D: -; J: TRBJ1-5; CDR3: CASSFAGYSNQPQHF; DNA: TGTGCCAGCAGTTTTGCCGGATATAGCAATCAGCCCCAGCATTTT
size: -; V: TRBV12-3/TRBV12-4; D: -; J: TRBJ1-2; CDR3: CASSGYYGYTF; DNA: TGTGCCAGCAGTGGGTACTATGGCTACACCTTC
size: many; V: TRBV5-5; D: -; J: TRBJ2-3; CDR3: CASSRPVGTEADTQYF; DNA: TGTGCCAGCAGCCGACCTGTTGGAACGGAGGCAGATACGCAGTATTTT
size: -; V: TRBV3-1; D: -; J: TRBJ1-2; CDR3: CASSQDGTAEYGYTF; DNA: TGTGCCAGCAGCCAAGACGGGACGGCTGAATATGGCTACACCTTC
size: -; V: TRBV6-1; D: -; J: TRBJ1-1; CDR3: CASSRDPTAEAFF; DNA: TGTGCCAGCAGCCGGGACCCAACCGCTGAAGCTTTCTTT
size: many; V: TRBV28; D: TRBD1; J: TRBJ2-1; CDR3: CASLLNRDRGVNEQFF; DNA: TGTGCCAGCCTACTTAACCGGGACAGGGGGGTCAATGAGCAGTTCTTC
size: -; V: TRBV11-2; D: -; J: TRBJ1-3; CDR3: CASSGKGLSGNTIYF; DNA: TGTGCCAGCAGCGGGAAGGGACTTTCTGGAAACACCATATATTTT
size: many; V: TRBV6-1; D: -; J: TRBJ2-7; CDR3: CASRLLGDYEQYF; DNA: TGTGCCAGCAGACTTCTCGGGGACTACGAGCAGTACTTC
size: few; V: TRBV24-1; D: -; J: TRBJ2-3; CDR3: CATSVAEGSQGTDTQYF; DNA: TGTGCCACCAGTGTCGCCGAAGGGAGCCAGGGCACAGATACGCAGTATTTT
size: many; V: TRBV12-3/TRBV12-4; D: -; J: TRBJ1-5; CDR3: CASSSRVNQPQHF; DNA: TGTGCCAGCAGTTCACGGGTTAATCAGCCCCAGCATTTT
size: -; V: TRBV12-3/TRBV12-4; D: -; J: TRBJ1-2; CDR3: CASGQSYGYTF; DNA: TGTGCCAGTGGGCAGTCCTATGGCTACACCTTC
size: many; V: TRBV12-3/TRBV12-4; D: -; J: TRBJ2-3; CDR3: CASSAYTDTQYF; DNA: TGTGCCAGCAGTGCCTACACAGATACGCAGTATTTT
size: many; V: TRBV7-9; D: TRBD1; J: TRBJ1-2; CDR3: CASSTPPDRDSGYTF; DNA: TGTGCCAGCAGCACACCGCCGGACAGGGACTCTGGCTACACCTTC
size: many; V: TRBV3-1; D: TRBD2; J: TRBJ2-5; CDR3: CASSGDGGSRETQYF; DNA: TGTGCCAGCAGCGGAGATGGCGGGAGCCGGGAGACCCAGTACTTC
size: few; V: TRBV9; D: TRBD1; J: TRBJ2-1; CDR3: CASSVAGTGDNEQFF; DNA: TGTGCCAGCAGCGTAGCGGGGACAGGAGACAATGAGCAGTTCTTC
size: many; V: TRBV20-1; D: -; J: TRBJ2-7; CDR3: CSARVPRQDFYEQYF; DNA: TGCAGTGCTAGAGTCCCGAGACAGGATTTCTACGAGCAGTACTTC
size: many; V: TRBV10-2; D: -; J: TRBJ2-5; CDR3: CASSEGTGFPRETQYF; DNA: TGCGCCAGCAGTGAGGGTACGGGGTTCCCTCGAGAGACCCAGTACTTC
size: many; V: TRBV7-2; D: -; J: TRBJ1-1; CDR3: CASSFGGGGTEAFF; DNA: TGTGCCAGCAGCTTCGGGGGAGGGGGCACTGAAGCTTTCTTT
size: -; V: TRBV10-3; D: TRBD1; J: TRBJ2-7; CDR3: CATHGTGSYEQYF; DNA: TGTGCCACCCACGGGACAGGGAGTTACGAGCAGTACTTC
size: many; V: TRBV12-3/TRBV12-4; D: -; J: TRBJ1-3; CDR3: CASSPSQGTAIYF; DNA: TGTGCCAGCAGTCCTTCACAGGGCACGGCCATATATTTT
size: -; V: TRBV6-2/TRBV6-3; D: TRBD1; J: TRBJ2-2; CDR3: CASRPRDRVTGELFF; DNA: TGTGCCAGCAGACCCCGGGACAGGGTCACCGGGGAGCTGTTTTTT
size: many; V: TRBV20-1; D: TRBD2; J: TRBJ2-7; CDR3: CSAAGLAGGGAPYEQYF; DNA: TGCAGTGCTGCGGGACTAGCGGGAGGTGGGGCCCCCTACGAGCAGTACTTC
size: many; V: TRBV27; D: -; J: TRBJ2-7; CDR3: CASSLSLGGTYEQYF; DNA: TGTGCCAGCAGTTTATCACTGGGGGGTACCTACGAGCAGTACTTC
size: many; V: TRBV11-2; D: TRBD2; J: TRBJ2-2; CDR3: CASSRTSWGGTGELFF; DNA: TGTGCCAGCAGCCGTACTTCCTGGGGGGGCACCGGGGAGCTGTTTTTT